The 14 T cell receptor beta chains below all came from one sample that was sequenced in a study of blood T cell repertoires in COVID-19. Here immunoSEQ multiplex PCR was the method, and the copy in TCRdb shows in-frame clones only, minus some. The data show approximately 230,000 clones, with just over 85% seen just once and under 2% held by the top ten. The source material was PBMCs or T cells enriched from blood (not recorded which). The source is a man aged 40-49 years who had recovered from COVID-19.

The V call is TRBV4-2, the J call TRBJ2-7; D might be TRBD2 (5 bases). Trimming took 1 base from V and 7 from J, leaving 11 bases between them. The CDR3 loop spans 13 amino acids. Germline values: CDR1 LGHNA, CDR2 YNFKEQ. CDR3 sequence (DNA): TGTGCCAGCAGCCAAGTACGGTCGGGGGAGCAGTACTTC. Residues: CASSQVRSGEQYF.

This clone showed up just once. The chain has TRBV28 and TRBJ2-3; D may be TRBD2 (6 bases). V shed 3 bases and J shed 6 bases, with 16 bases lying between them. Germline-derived CDR1 and CDR2 are MDHEN and SYDVKM. The CDR3 runs 15 residues. CDR3: CASSFWRAGTDTQYF. DNA for the CDR3: TGTGCCAGCAGTTTCTGGCGTGCGGGAACGGATACGCAGTATTTT.

This sequence joins TRBV19 and TRBJ1-5; the D gene is possibly TRBD1 (5 bases). The CDR3 totals 13 residues. V lost 5 bases, J lost 9 bases, and 14 bases lay in between. The germline V gene has CDR1 LNHDA and CDR2 SQIVND (reference sequence). CDR3 DNA sequence: TGTGCCAGTAGTGGGGATCAGGGTCTGCCCCAGCATTTT. This codes for CASSGDQGLPQHF.

The chain employs TRBV19 and TRBJ2-1, with 9 positions matching TRBD2. The CDR3 runs 15 residues. Germline values: CDR1 LNHDA, CDR2 SQIVND (reference sequence). The J segment lost 4 bases and the V segment lost 6 bases, leaving 7 bases of the junction unmatched. The CDR3 bases are TGTGCCAGTAGCTCCGCTAGCGGGGTATACAATGAGCAGTTCTTC. Translating gives CASSSASGVYNEQFF.

The V call is TRBV6-5, the J call TRBJ2-2, with 7 bases that match TRBD1. Germline-derived CDR1 and CDR2 are MNHEY and SVGAGI. This CDR3 comprises 16 residues. The ends lost 3 bases at V and 4 bases at J; junction bases unmatched: 8. CDR3 nucleotides: TGTGCCAGCAGTTATTTAGGGGGCGTCGGCACCGGGGAGCTGTTTTTT. Translation gives CASSYLGGVGTGELFF.

J is TRBJ2-1 and V is TRBV20-1; TRBD2 agrees at 10 bases. Looked up from germline, CDR1 is DFQATT and CDR2 is SNEGSKA (reference sequence). There are 15 residues in the CDR3. J gave up 7 bases and V 3 bases, and 9 bases lay outside the gene matches. CDR3 protein: CSASPSGGAENEQFF. DNA for the CDR3: TGCAGTGCTAGTCCGAGCGGGGGGGCCGAAAATGAGCAGTTCTTC.

This clone was picked up one time. The gene calls are TRBV5-1 and TRBJ2-2, with 9 bases identical to TRBD2. The CDR3 totals 18 residues. V was pared by 1 base and J by 0 bases, with 7 bases of the junction left unmatched. Germline loops: CDR1 SGHRS, CDR2 YFSETQ. Written as DNA, the CDR3 is TGCGCCAGCAGCTTGACCCTTAGCGGGGGTGCGAACACCGGGGAGCTGTTTTTT. It encodes CASSLTLSGGANTGELFF.

The chain has TRBV4-1 and TRBJ1-2; tentative D call: TRBD1 (5 bases). V lost 1 base to trimming and J lost 8 bases, with 23 bases between them. The CDR3 contains 17 residues. The V gene's germline CDR1 is MGHRA and CDR2 YSYEKL. This chain's CDR3 is CASSQVGGLGGRLGYTF. The CDR3 DNA reads as TGCGCCAGCAGCCAAGTAGGCGGTTTGGGGGGGAGGTTGGGCTACACCTTC.

The sample holds a few counts of this clone. The chain has TRBV19 and TRBJ1-5; possibly TRBD1 for D (6 bases). The V gene's germline CDR1 is LNHDA and CDR2 SQIVND (reference sequence). The germline V and J ends were trimmed by 5 bases and 9 bases, with 17 bases remaining between them. The CDR3 is 14 amino acids. CDR3: CASSLWTDKPPQHF. CDR3 coding DNA: TGTGCCAGTAGTCTCTGGACAGACAAGCCGCCCCAGCATTTT.

The rearrangement uses TRBV11-2 and TRBJ1-1; TRBD1 agrees at 7 bases. Germline CDR1 is SGHAT and CDR2 is FQNNGV. CDR3 length equals 16 residues. With 4 bases clipped from V and 0 bases from J, the junction kept 8 bases outside the gene matches. In nucleotides, the CDR3 is TGTGCCAGCAGCTCGAGGACAGGTTGGGTGAACACTGAAGCTTTCTTT. Translating gives CASSSRTGWVNTEAFF. Complete variable domain (other parts from reference TRBV11-2 and TRBJ1-1): EAGVAQSPRYKIIEKRQSVAFWCNPISGHATLYWYQQILGQGPKLLIQFQNNGVVDDSQLPKDRFSAERLKGVDSTLKIQPAKLEDSAVYLCASSSRTGWVNTEAFFGQGTRLTVV.

This sequence joins TRBV7-9 and TRBJ1-6; no clear D. Germline V lookup: CDR1 SEHNR, CDR2 FQNEAQ (reference sequence). Trimming cost V 6 bases and J 6 bases, with 12 bases left between them. CDR3 length: 14 residues. Here the CDR3 reads CASRFGRSNSPLHF. Written as DNA, the CDR3 is TGTGCCAGCAGGTTCGGAAGGAGTAATTCACCCCTCCACTTT.

The gene calls are TRBV3-1 (or the pseudogene TRBV3-2) and TRBJ1-1, with D possibly matching TRBD1 (6 bases). This CDR3 has 13 residues. V lost 4 bases and J 5 bases, leaving 11 bases between the germline ends. Germline V gene data show CDR1 as LGHDT and CDR2 as YNNKEL (reference sequence). The CDR3 region is CASSREGETEAFF. The CDR3 bases are TGTGCCAGCAGCCGGGAGGGGGAAACTGAAGCTTTCTTT.

This chain links TRBV7-3 with TRBJ2-1; no firm D call. Between the trimmed V and J ends, which lost 4 bases and 6 bases, there was a span of 16 bases. The CDR3 length is 15 residues. Germline CDR1 reads SGHTA; CDR2 reads FQGTGA. The CDR3 spells CASSSHPSMSNEQFF. In DNA, the CDR3 is TGTGCCAGCAGCTCTCACCCAAGTATGAGCAATGAGCAGTTCTTC. Full variable domain (rest looked up from reference TRBV7-3 and TRBJ2-1): GAGVSQTPSNKVTEKGKYVELRCDPISGHTALYWYRQSLGQGPEFLIYFQGTGAADDSGLPNDRFFAVRPEGSVSTLKIQRTERGDSAVYLCASSSHPSMSNEQFFGPGTRLTVL.

The chain combines TRBV19 with TRBJ2-1, with D tentatively TRBD1 (5 bases). This CDR3 is built from 16 residues. The V and J ends lost 10 bases and 7 bases respectively, with 26 bases between them. From germline, CDR1 is LNHDA and CDR2 SQIVND (reference sequence). The CDR3: CATKSYRPKEGNEQFF. CDR3 nucleotide sequence: TGTGCCACTAAATCGTACAGGCCAAAAGAAGGAAATGAGCAGTTCTTC.